Sequencing of this TCR beta chain was carried out in a study of shared clonotypes between healthy human individuals. Study observations and caveats: The four-donor shared clonotypes exceeded non-shared clonotypes in generation probability, with non-shared ones scoring lower. The donor pool, a small one, limited the genetic and exposure-history diversity represented. Naive CD4 clonotypes overlapped across several donors at roughly 5.1%.

As concerns this clone: Its antigen is not known.

Clones were sequenced by immunoSEQ multiplex PCR, and TCRdb holds only the in-frame ones, with some missing. The sample holds about 2.5 million clones, about 90% seen once. Germline CDR1 and CDR2: MNHNS and SASEGT. The CDR3 contains 13 residues. Trimming removed 0 bases from V and 6 bases from J, with 9 bases in between. The rearrangement joins TRBV6-1 to TRBJ2-7; no definite D call. The TCR was taken from a man aged 18-30 years in good health. Some clones in this sample may be carry-over from other donors' samples. Sequenced: naive CD4+ T cells from PBMCs. As to subset: CD45RA+ positively selected. The CDR3 spells CASSEAWVSEQYF. DNA of the CDR3: TGTGCCAGCAGTGAAGCGTGGGTGAGCGAGCAGTACTTC.